These T cell receptor beta chains were read from a single sample in a study of T cell changes during pregnancy in multiple sclerosis. The protocol was immunoSEQ multiplex PCR, while the TCRdb copy is restricted to in-frame clones and leaves out a portion. The sample consists of 85,000 to 90,000 clones, 94% of them appearing once. Material: peripheral blood, obtained after pregnancy. These receptors were collected from a female donor in good health, enrolled as a control in a pregnancy study. CDR3s include the opening cysteine and the closing phenylalanine or tryptophan. D genes are given only for firm matches. The size entry is marked missing in some rows and otherwise reads once, few, many or a size class.

size	length	J	D	V	DNA	CDR3
NA	16	TRBJ1-5	TRBD1	TRBV4-2	TGTGCCAGCAGCCAAGGGGACAGGGGGTCGTATCAGCCCCAGCATTTT	CASSQGDRGSYQPQHF
NA	13	TRBJ2-5	NA	TRBV6-1	TGTGCCAGCAGTGAAAGTCAGGGCGCGACCCAGTACTTC	CASSESQGATQYF
NA	14	TRBJ2-1	NA	TRBV5-1	TGCGCCAGCAGCTTGTACTATCGGAGTGAGGAGCAGTTCTTC	CASSLYYRSEEQFF
once	15	TRBJ2-1	TRBD2	TRBV5-1	TGCGCCAGCAGCGGAGCGGGAGCGGCCTACAATGAGCAGTTCTTC	CASSGAGAAYNEQFF
once	15	TRBJ2-1	TRBD2	TRBV28	TGTGCCAGCAGGGGAAGAGGAGCGGGGTACAATGAGCAGTTCTTC	CASRGRGAGYNEQFF
NA	16	TRBJ2-1	NA	TRBV27	TGTGCCAGCAGCAGCTTTGGGACGAGGGGGAACAATGAGCAGTTCTTC	CASSSFGTRGNNEQFF
NA	14	TRBJ2-5	TRBD2	TRBV2	TGTGCCAGCAGGGACGGGACTAGCGGGGAGACCCAGTACTTC	CASRDGTSGETQYF
NA	18	TRBJ1-5	NA	TRBV6-7	TGTGCCAGCAGATTCGTGCGGCAGAGATGGCGGGGCAATCAGCCCCAGCATTTT	CASRFVRQRWRGNQPQHF
NA	16	TRBJ1-4	TRBD1	TRBV5-1	TGCGCCAGCAGCCCGGGTGGACAGGGGGGTAATGAAAAACTGTTTTTT	CASSPGGQGGNEKLFF
NA	11	TRBJ1-2	NA	TRBV29-1	TGCAGCGTTGCCGGGGTAGGTGGCTACACCTTC	CSVAGVGGYTF
NA	15	TRBJ2-7	NA	TRBV9	TGTGCCAGCAGCGTAGGCCCAGGGTACTCCTACGAGCAGTACTTC	CASSVGPGYSYEQYF
NA	12	TRBJ2-3	NA	TRBV29-1	TGCAGCGTTGAAGGGGGCGCGGATACGCAGTATTTT	CSVEGGADTQYF
once	13	TRBJ1-5	NA	TRBV5-6	TGTGCCAGCAGCTTGAGGGAGAATCAGCCCCAGCATTTT	CASSLRENQPQHF
NA	16	TRBJ2-2	TRBD2	TRBV28	TGTGCCAGCAGTTTGTGGCGGGAGGGGGACACCGGGGAGCTGTTTTTT	CASSLWREGDTGELFF
NA	16	TRBJ2-7	TRBD2	TRBV7-6	TGTGCCAGCAGCTCCTCAATTATGGGAGGGGCCTACGAGCAGTACTTC	CASSSSIMGGAYEQYF
once	13	TRBJ1-4	TRBD1	TRBV18	TGTGCCAGCCGACAGGGGCTGGATGAAAAACTGTTTTTT	CASRQGLDEKLFF
NA	13	TRBJ1-3	NA	TRBV28	TGTGCCAGCAGTTTGGTTCGCAGGGACACCATATATTTT	CASSLVRRDTIYF
NA	13	TRBJ2-1	NA	TRBV19	TGTGCCAGTAGTATGACTATGGAGAATGAGCAGTTCTTC	CASSMTMENEQFF
NA	14	TRBJ1-3	TRBD1	TRBV10-2	TGCGCCAGCAGTTCCGGGACAGCTGGAAACACCATATATTTT	CASSSGTAGNTIYF
NA	13	TRBJ1-5	NA	TRBV6-5	TGTGCCAGCAGTCAGGGAGGCGGTCAGCCCCAGCATTTT	CASSQGGGQPQHF
NA	15	TRBJ2-1	TRBD1	TRBV5-1	TGCGCCAGCACCAGAGAGGGGGCGGATTACAATGAGCAGTTCTTC	CASTREGADYNEQFF
NA	16	TRBJ2-1	TRBD2	TRBV5-4	TGTGCCAGCAGCCCGATAGCGGGAGTAATGCACAATGAGCAGTTCTTC	CASSPIAGVMHNEQFF
NA	14	TRBJ2-7	NA	TRBV2	TGTGCCAGCAACCCCCCGGGGGGCGGGAACGAGCAGTACTTC	CASNPPGGGNEQYF
NA	13	TRBJ1-1	NA	TRBV2	TGTGCCAGCAGCCAGGGAGGGAACACTGAAGCTTTCTTT	CASSQGGNTEAFF